The text below deals with one T cell receptor (beta chain). This CDR3 contains 13 residues. Germline assignment: CDR1 MNHEY and CDR2 SMNVEV (reference sequence). V was pared by 6 bases and J by 3 bases, with 9 bases between. In the authors' workflow: The assay estimated nucleated cells by amplifying reference gene primers. Only in-frame clones appear in the TCRdb table, and some are missing; sequencing was by immunoSEQ multiplex PCR. V and J calls and clone size are given by that table; D and trimming were obtained from the DNA. The sample yields about 46,000 clones, approximately 86% seen once. This sample is part of a study of blood T cell repertoires in COVID-19. Looking at the study overall: Samples representing acute and convalescent COVID-19 were sourced from the United States, Italy and Spain. PBMCs, B-cell-depleted T cells, or T cells provided the cDNA or gDNA that made up the material.

This TCR was sampled from a man between 60 and 70 years old with acute or convalescent COVID-19. The specimen was peripheral blood. V and J are TRBV27 and TRBJ1-5; D gene uncertain. Here the CDR3 DNA reads TGTGCCAGCAGGAGGCTTCTCAATCAGCCCCAGCATTTT. Its protein is CASRRLLNQPQHF.